One sample yielded the 20 T cell receptor beta chains listed below, sequenced in a study of blood T cell repertoires in COVID-19. Data came from immunoSEQ multiplex PCR; TCRdb stores just in-frame clones and leaves some out. The sample carries about 82,000 clones, just under 85% recorded once. Sequences were obtained from peripheral blood. The receptor set was obtained from an elderly man with active or convalescent COVID-19.

The chain has TRBV5-1 and TRBJ1-1; TRBD1 agrees at 10 bases. The ends lost 4 bases at V and 8 bases at J; junction bases unmatched: 2. CDR1 is SGHRS and CDR2 is YFSETQ in the germline V gene. The CDR3 loop spans 12 amino acids. The CDR3 nucleotides are TGCGCCAGCAGCGGGACAGGGGTCGAAGCTTTCTTT. It codes for CASSGTGVEAFF.

The CDR3 here is CASSESGFPNQPQHF. DNA for the CDR3: TGCGCCAGCAGTGAGTCCGGGTTCCCGAATCAGCCCCAGCATTTT. The chain joins TRBV10-1 to TRBJ1-5; D ambiguous. The CDR3 is 15 residues long. Germline V gene sequence: CDR1 WNHNN, CDR2 SYGVQD (reference sequence). The V and J ends lost 0 bases and 4 bases respectively, with 10 bases between them.

This chain connects TRBV6-5 to TRBJ1-2; TRBD1 is a possible D gene (6 bases). CDR3 size: 14 residues. V was trimmed by 5 bases and J by 2 bases, leaving 12 bases between them. Germline CDR1 is MNHEY and CDR2 is SVGAGI. The CDR3 nucleotides are TGTGCCAGCAGTAAACGGGACAAGAACTATGGCTACACCTTC. Translation: CASSKRDKNYGYTF.

The gene calls are TRBV5-4 and TRBJ1-2; 11 bases align to TRBD1. The V gene end was trimmed by 4 bases and the J gene end by 3 bases; junction bases not matched to a gene: 5. The CDR3 has 15 amino acids. Germline-derived CDR1 and CDR2 are SGHNT and YYREEE (reference sequence). In DNA, the CDR3 is TGTGCCAGCAGCGGTGGGGGACAGGGGGACTATGGCTACACCTTC. Its translation is CASSGGGQGDYGYTF.

The rearrangement joins TRBV28 to TRBJ2-6; D unclear. Trimming took off 7 bases at V and 0 bases at J, with 16 bases between the two ends. Germline loops: CDR1 MDHEN, CDR2 SYDVKM. The CDR3 is made up of 17 amino acids. CDR3 nucleotide sequence: TGTGCCAGCATGGAGCAGAACGCATTCTCTGGGGCCAACGTCCTGACTTTC. This codes for CASMEQNAFSGANVLTF.

V gene TRBV6-4 combines with J gene TRBJ2-3, with 7 bases identical to TRBD1. The ends lost 6 bases at V and 2 bases at J; junction bases unmatched: 5. From germline, CDR1 is MRHNA and CDR2 SNTAGT. The CDR3 loop spans 14 amino acids. This chain's CDR3 is CASRRDSLTDTQYF. The CDR3 DNA sequence: TGTGCCAGCAGGAGGGACAGTCTCACAGATACGCAGTATTTT.

V and J are TRBV11-2 and TRBJ2-1; possibly TRBD2 for D (5 bases). V lost 6 bases to trimming and J lost 9 bases, with 18 bases between them. Germline V gene lookup returns CDR1 SGHAT and CDR2 FQNNGV. The CDR3 sequence is 14 residues long. The CDR3 DNA sequence: TGTGCCAGCAGGCCCCCCTCGGGGTTTGGTGAGCAGTTCTTC. Protein sequence: CASRPPSGFGEQFF.

This chain joins TRBV18 and TRBJ2-3; D gene ambiguous. There are 14 residues in the CDR3. The germline CDR1 and CDR2 sequences are KGHSH and LQKENI. The ends were cut back, 3 bases at V and 5 bases at J, with 12 bases in the middle. The CDR3 region is CASSPESLRDTQYF. The CDR3 DNA sequence: TGTGCCAGCTCACCCGAGAGTCTGAGAGATACGCAGTATTTT.

The genes are TRBV18 and TRBJ1-4, with a possible D match to TRBD1 (5 bases). CDR3 length: 15 residues. Trimming took off 6 bases at V and 0 bases at J, with 11 bases between the two ends. Germline loops: CDR1 KGHSH, CDR2 LQKENI. CDR3 coding DNA: TGTGCCAGCTCTCAAGACAGATCAACTAATGAAAAACTGTTTTTT. The encoded protein is CASSQDRSTNEKLFF.

The V and J genes are TRBV10-3 and TRBJ2-7; tentatively, D is TRBD1 (6 bases). Germline V gene data show CDR1 as ENHRY and CDR2 as SYGVKD. This CDR3 comprises 14 residues. CDR3 sequence (DNA): TGTGCTACCGCCCCCGGGACACCCCTTTTGTGGCAGTACGTC. Protein: CATAPGTPLLWQYV.

The chain joins TRBV15 to TRBJ1-3; D is possibly TRBD1 (5 bases). The germline V gene encodes CDR1 LNHNV and CDR2 YYDKDF (reference sequence). This CDR3 spans 14 amino acids. V lost 3 bases, J lost 1 base, and 7 bases lay in between. The CDR3 reads CATSRDTSGNTIYF. CDR3 DNA: TGTGCCACCAGCAGGGACACTTCTGGAAACACCATATATTTT. Filled out from reference TRBV15 and TRBJ1-3, the complete variable domain reads DAMVIQNPRYQVTQFGKPVTLSCSQTLNHNVMYWYQQKSSQAPKLLFHYYDKDFNNEADTPDNFQSRRPNTSFCFLDIRSPGLGDTAMYLCATSRDTSGNTIYFGEGSWLTVV.

The CDR3 loop is CASSSAGSQETQYF. The CDR3 region has the DNA TGTGCCAGCAGCTCCGCCGGGAGCCAAGAGACCCAGTACTTC. The chain is built from TRBV7-2 and TRBJ2-5, with D possibly matching TRBD2 (6 bases). The CDR3 consists of 14 residues. The V gene's germline CDR1 is SGHTA and CDR2 FQGNSA. V shed 4 bases and J shed 1 base, with 10 bases lying between them.

This sequence joins TRBV5-6 and TRBJ1-2; weak D call: TRBD1 (6 bases). The V and J ends lost 4 bases and 4 bases respectively, with 17 bases between them. The CDR3 has 15 amino acids. Germline-derived CDR1 and CDR2 are SGHDT and YYEEEE. CDR3 DNA sequence: TGTGCCAGCAGCGTAGCATCAGGGGTGGGCTATGGCTACACCTTC. The encoded protein is CASSVASGVGYGYTF.

The rearrangement links TRBV6-6 to TRBJ1-4; D is perhaps TRBD1 (5 bases). CDR3 length equals 15 residues. Trimming pared 7 bases from V and 4 bases from J, leaving 16 bases between. Germline assignment: CDR1 MNHNY and CDR2 SVGAGI (reference sequence). CDR3 protein: CASTPRQPLNEKLFF. CDR3 in DNA: TGTGCCAGCACCCCTCGACAGCCGCTTAATGAAAAACTGTTTTTT.

This clone was seen only a few times. The genes are TRBV28 and TRBJ1-1; D is uncertain. Trimming stripped 8 bases from V and 7 bases from J, with 11 bases between. The V gene's germline CDR1 is MDHEN and CDR2 SYDVKM. This CDR3 is built from 11 residues. The CDR3: CASYSSGEAFF. CDR3 nucleotide sequence: TGTGCCAGCTACTCAAGTGGTGAAGCTTTCTTT.

V usage is TRBV24-1 and J usage is TRBJ2-2, with 9 bases identical to TRBD2. Germline-derived CDR1 and CDR2 are KGHDR and SFDVKD. V was clipped by 6 bases and J by 1 base; unmatched bases: 8. The CDR3 contains 17 residues. This chain's CDR3 is CATSRVAGDRNTGELFF. In DNA, the CDR3 is TGTGCCACCAGTAGGGTAGCGGGAGACCGGAACACCGGGGAGCTGTTTTTT.

The rearrangement links TRBV7-8 to TRBJ1-4; no definite D call. Germline lookup yields CDR1 SGHVS and CDR2 FQNEAQ. The CDR3 has 14 residues. Between the trimmed V and J ends, which lost 5 bases and 5 bases, there was a span of 12 bases. CDR3 region: CASSPWEENEKLFF. The CDR3 DNA sequence: TGTGCCAGCAGCCCCTGGGAGGAAAATGAAAAACTGTTTTTT. The full variable domain, rest sourced from reference TRBV7-8 and TRBJ1-4, is GAGVSQSPRYKVAKRGQDVALRCDPISGHVSLFWYQQALGQGPEFLTYFQNEAQLDKSGLPSDRFFAERPEGSVSTLKIQRTQQEDSAVYLCASSPWEENEKLFFGSGTQLSVL.

This clone was detected ten times or more. This chain connects TRBV13 to TRBJ2-3; TRBD2 matches 8 bases. CDR1 and CDR2 from the germline V gene are PRHDT and FYEKMQ (reference sequence). J lost 2 bases, V lost 7 bases, and 11 bases had no gene match. This CDR3 has 16 amino acids. The CDR3 DNA reads as TGTGCCAGCACCACCCCCAGCGGGAGTGCCACAGATACGCAGTATTTT. Protein: CASTTPSGSATDTQYF.

CDR3 nucleotide sequence: TGTGCCACCAGTGATGGGGGACTAGCGGGAAGAGATACGCAGTATTTT. Translated, it gives CATSDGGLAGRDTQYF. The chain links TRBV24-1 to TRBJ2-3; 13 nucleotides line up with TRBD2. Germline V gives CDR1 KGHDR, CDR2 SFDVKD. V gave up 3 bases and J gave up 5 bases; unmatched junction bases: 4. The CDR3 sequence is 16 residues long.

V is TRBV24-1 and J is TRBJ2-3, with D possibly matching TRBD2 (6 bases). This CDR3 region has 14 residues. V lost 1 base to trimming and J lost 5 bases, with 9 bases between them. Germline CDR1 is KGHDR and CDR2 is SFDVKD. The CDR3, as DNA: TGTGCCACCAGTGATTTCCCGGGGGAAGATACGCAGTATTTT. Protein product: CATSDFPGEDTQYF.